This T cell receptor beta chain was identified during a study of blood T cell repertoires in COVID-19. Study information: Donors in the United States, Italy and Spain gave samples during acute or convalescent COVID-19. Sample material is recorded as cDNA or gDNA derived from T cells, B-cell-depleted T cells, or PBMCs.

Original handling: The authors estimated nucleated cell counts from reference gene primer amplification. Only in-frame clones appear in the TCRdb table, and some are missing; sequencing was by immunoSEQ multiplex PCR. V, J and clone size reflect that table, while D and trimming were determined from the DNA. This table has tens of thousands of clones, 65% to 85% appearing once. V lost 4 bases and J lost 2; bases outside the gene matches: 11. Germline CDR1 SGHKS, CDR2 YYEKEE (reference sequence). The length of the CDR3 is 17 residues. The V call is TRBV5-5, the J call TRBJ2-1, with TRBD2 matching 8 bases. Material: peripheral blood. This TCR was sampled from a human donor in a cohort sampled during active COVID-19. In DNA, the CDR3 is TGTGCCAGCAGCCGCACACTGACTAGCGCAACCTACAATGAGCAGTTCTTC. Protein product: CASSRTLTSATYNEQFF.